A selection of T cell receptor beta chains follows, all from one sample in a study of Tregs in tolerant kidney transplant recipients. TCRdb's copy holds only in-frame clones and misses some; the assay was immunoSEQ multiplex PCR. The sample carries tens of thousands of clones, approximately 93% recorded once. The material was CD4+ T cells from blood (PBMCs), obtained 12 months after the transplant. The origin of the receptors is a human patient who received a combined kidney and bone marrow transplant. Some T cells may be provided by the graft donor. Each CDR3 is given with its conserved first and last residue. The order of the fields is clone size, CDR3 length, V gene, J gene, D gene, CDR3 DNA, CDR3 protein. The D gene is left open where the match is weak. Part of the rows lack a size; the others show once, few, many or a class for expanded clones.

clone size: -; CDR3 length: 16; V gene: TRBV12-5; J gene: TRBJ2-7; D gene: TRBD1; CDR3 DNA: TGTGCTAGTGGTTTGGTATTGGACAGGGGGCTCTACGAGCAGTACTTC; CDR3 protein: CASGLVLDRGLYEQYF
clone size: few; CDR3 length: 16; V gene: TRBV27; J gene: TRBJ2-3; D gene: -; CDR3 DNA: TGTGCCAGCAGCCCCGGGAGCATAGGGTTCACAGATACGCAGTATTTT; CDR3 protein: CASSPGSIGFTDTQYF
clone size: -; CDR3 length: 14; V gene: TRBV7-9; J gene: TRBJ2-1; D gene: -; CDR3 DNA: TGTGCCAGCAGCTTTTCATCGGGAGACGATGAGCAGTTCTTC; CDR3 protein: CASSFSSGDDEQFF
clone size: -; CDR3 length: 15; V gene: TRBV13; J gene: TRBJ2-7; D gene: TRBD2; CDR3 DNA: TGTGCCAGCAGCCTAGGACTAGCGGTGCAAGGGGAGCAGTACTTC; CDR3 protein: CASSLGLAVQGEQYF
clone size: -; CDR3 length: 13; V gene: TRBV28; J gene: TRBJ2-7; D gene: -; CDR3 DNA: TGTGCCAGCAGTAGAACTCCCACCTACGAGCAGTACTTC; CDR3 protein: CASSRTPTYEQYF
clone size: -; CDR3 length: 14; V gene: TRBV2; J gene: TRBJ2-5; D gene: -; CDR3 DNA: TGTGCCAGCACCCCCCACCCACAGGTTCGGTCCCAGTACTTC; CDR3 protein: CASTPHPQVRSQYF
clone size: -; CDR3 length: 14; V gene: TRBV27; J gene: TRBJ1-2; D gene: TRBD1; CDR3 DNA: TGTGCCAGCGGCAACGGAGGGGGCCACTATGGCTACACCTTC; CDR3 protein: CASGNGGGHYGYTF
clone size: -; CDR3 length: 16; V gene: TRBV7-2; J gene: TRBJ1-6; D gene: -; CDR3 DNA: TGTGCCAGCAGCTTAGGGGGGGTCTCATATAATTCACCCCTCCACTTT; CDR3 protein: CASSLGGVSYNSPLHF
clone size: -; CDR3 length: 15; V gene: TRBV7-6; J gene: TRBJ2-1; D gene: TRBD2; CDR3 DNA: TGTGCCAGCAGCTCTACTAGCGGGAGGGTCAATGAGCAGTTCTTC; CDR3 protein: CASSSTSGRVNEQFF
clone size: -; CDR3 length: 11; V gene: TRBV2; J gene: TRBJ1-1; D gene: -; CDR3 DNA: TGTGCCAGCAGGGTTTTCGGTGAAGCTTTCTTT; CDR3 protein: CASRVFGEAFF
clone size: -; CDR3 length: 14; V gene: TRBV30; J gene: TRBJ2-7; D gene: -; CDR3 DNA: TGTGCGGGGAAAACCGGGACACCGTTTTACGAGCAGTACTTC; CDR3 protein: CAGKTGTPFYEQYF
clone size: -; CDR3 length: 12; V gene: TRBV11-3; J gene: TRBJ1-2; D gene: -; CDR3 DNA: TGTGCCAGCAGTTTAGGGAGGTATGGCTACACCTTC; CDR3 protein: CASSLGRYGYTF
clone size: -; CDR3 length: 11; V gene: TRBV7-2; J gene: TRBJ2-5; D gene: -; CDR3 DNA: TGTGCCAGCAGCGTCGAAGAGACCCAGTACTTC; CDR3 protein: CASSVEETQYF
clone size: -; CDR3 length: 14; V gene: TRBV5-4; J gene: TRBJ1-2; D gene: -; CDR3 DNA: TGTGCCAGCAGCTTGGCCGCATTGCTGGGCGGCTACACCTTC; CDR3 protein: CASSLAALLGGYTF
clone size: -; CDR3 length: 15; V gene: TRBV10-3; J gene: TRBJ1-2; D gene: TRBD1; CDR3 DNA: TGTGCCATCAGTGAGTCGGGACAGGGGGACTATGGCTACACCTTC; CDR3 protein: CAISESGQGDYGYTF
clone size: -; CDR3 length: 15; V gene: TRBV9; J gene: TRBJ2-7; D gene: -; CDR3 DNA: TGTGCCAGCAGCGTAAGAGCGGGTAGCTCCTACGAGCAGTACTTC; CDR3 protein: CASSVRAGSSYEQYF
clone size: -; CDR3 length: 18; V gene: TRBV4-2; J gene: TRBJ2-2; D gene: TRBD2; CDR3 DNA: TGTGCCAGCAGCCACCTCGGGACTAGCGGAAGGAACACCGGGGAGCTGTTTTTT; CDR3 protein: CASSHLGTSGRNTGELFF
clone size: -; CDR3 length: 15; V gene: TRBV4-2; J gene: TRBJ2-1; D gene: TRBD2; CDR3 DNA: TGTGCCAGCAGCCACGGACTAGCGGGAGTCAATGAGCAGTTCTTC; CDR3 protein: CASSHGLAGVNEQFF
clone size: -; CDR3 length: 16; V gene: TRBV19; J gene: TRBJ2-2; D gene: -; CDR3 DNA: TGTGCCAGTAGTATTTGGGGCCCCGGTGCTGGCGGGGAGCTGTTTTTT; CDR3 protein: CASSIWGPGAGGELFF
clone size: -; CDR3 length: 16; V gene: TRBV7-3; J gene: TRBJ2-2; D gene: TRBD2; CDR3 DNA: TGTGCCAGCAGCTTAAACCCTCTAGCGGGGAGCGGGGAGCTGTTTTTT; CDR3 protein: CASSLNPLAGSGELFF
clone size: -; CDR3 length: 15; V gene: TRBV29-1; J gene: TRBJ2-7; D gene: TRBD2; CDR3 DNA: TGCAGCGTTGAAATGGGGACTAGCGGGTACTACGAGCAGTACTTC; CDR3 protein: CSVEMGTSGYYEQYF
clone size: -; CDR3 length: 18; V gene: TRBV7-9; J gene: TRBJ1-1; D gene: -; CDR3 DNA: TGTGCCAGCAGCTTAGCATGGGAGCAAGTTGGCAGTCTCACTGAAGCTTTCTTT; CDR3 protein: CASSLAWEQVGSLTEAFF
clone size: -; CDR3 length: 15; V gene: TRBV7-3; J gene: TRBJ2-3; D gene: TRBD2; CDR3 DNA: TGTGCCAGCAGCTTGTTAGCGGGGGGGAGGGATACGCAGTATTTT; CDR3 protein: CASSLLAGGRDTQYF